The 25 T cell receptor beta chains presented below share a single source sample, sequenced in a study of cytomegalovirus exposure and HLA in healthy donors. Repertoires were generated with immunoSEQ multiplex PCR, while TCRdb's copy carries only in-frame clones and drops some. Of about 200,000 clones in the sample, roughly 84% were seen once. Sample: PBMCs. The receptors originated from a woman between 18 and 29 years old in good health and CMV-seropositive.

V gene TRBV7-2 combines with J gene TRBJ1-1; no clear D gene. Trimming took 1 base from V and 4 from J, leaving 4 bases between them. There are 12 residues in the CDR3. Germline assignment: CDR1 SGHTA and CDR2 FQGNSA. CDR3 protein: CASSLERTEAFF. The CDR3 nucleotides are TGTGCCAGCAGCTTAGAGCGCACTGAAGCTTTCTTT.

The chain combines TRBV29-1 with TRBJ1-1; perhaps TRBD1 as D (5 bases). V was trimmed by 6 bases and J by 6 bases, leaving 17 bases between them. The CDR3 covers 13 residues. The germline V gene encodes CDR1 SQVTM and CDR2 ANQGSEA. CDR3 protein: CSVAQQAGAEAFF. The CDR3 nucleotides read TGCAGCGTCGCGCAACAGGCCGGCGCTGAAGCTTTCTTT.

The rearrangement joins TRBV5-1 to TRBJ1-2; D is unclear. The V gene lost 0 bases and the J gene lost 8 bases, with 17 bases spanning the gap. This CDR3 has 15 amino acids. The germline gives CDR1 SGHRS, CDR2 YFSETQ. CDR3 sequence reads: CASSLGLGVRAGYTF. The CDR3 bases are TGCGCCAGCAGCTTGGGACTAGGTGTACGTGCGGGCTACACCTTC.

The gene calls are TRBV7-2 and TRBJ2-3; TRBD2 might be the D (5 bases). V was clipped by 6 bases and J by 0 bases, with 7 bases between them. The CDR3 sequence is 13 residues long. The germline CDR1 and CDR2 sequences are SGHTA and FQGNSA. CDR3 coding DNA: TGTGCCAGCAGGCGCGGGAGCACAGATACGCAGTATTTT. Translating gives CASRRGSTDTQYF.

The chain couples TRBV2 to TRBJ2-7; 8 bases map to TRBD2. From germline, CDR1 is SNHLY and CDR2 FYNNEI. J gave up 7 bases and V 7 bases, and 15 bases lay outside the gene matches. The length of the CDR3 is 15 residues. CDR3 DNA: TGTGCCAGCACCTCACGGCGGGACACGGGGGGGGAGCAGTACTTC. It translates to CASTSRRDTGGEQYF.

J is TRBJ1-5 and V is TRBV9; TRBD1 aligns across 7 bases. V dropped 0 bases and J dropped 2; count of bases not matched to a gene: 2. Germline V gene lookup returns CDR1 SGDLS and CDR2 YYNGEE. This CDR3 has 15 amino acids. CDR3 coding DNA: TGTGCCAGCAGCGTAGGACAGGGACGCAATCAGCCCCAGCATTTT. It codes for CASSVGQGRNQPQHF. The full variable domain, rest sourced from reference TRBV9 and TRBJ1-5, is DSGVTQTPKHLITATGQRVTLRCSPRSGDLSVYWYQQSLDQGLQFLIQYYNGEERAKGNILERFSAQQFPDLHSELNLSSLELGDSALYFCASSVGQGRNQPQHFGDGTRLSIL.

The genes are TRBV7-3 and TRBJ1-1, with 12 bases identical to TRBD1. This CDR3 contains 18 residues. Germline V gene lookup returns CDR1 SGHTA and CDR2 FQGTGA. With V trimmed by 5 bases and J by 3 bases, 13 bases remained unmatched. CDR3 nucleotides: TGTGCCAGCAGCCCAACGGGACAGGGGGCGGTTGCGGACACTGAAGCTTTCTTT. Amino acids: CASSPTGQGAVADTEAFF. The full variable domain, with the rest looked up from reference TRBV7-3 and TRBJ1-1, is GAGVSQTPSNKVTEKGKYVELRCDPISGHTALYWYRQSLGQGPEFLIYFQGTGAADDSGLPNDRFFAVRPEGSVSTLKIQRTERGDSAVYLCASSPTGQGAVADTEAFFGQGTRLTVV.

The chain employs TRBV7-9 and TRBJ2-5, with TRBD2 matching over 7 bases. Germline CDR1 SEHNR, CDR2 FQNEAQ (reference sequence). V lost 2 bases and J lost 4; bases outside the gene matches: 4. This CDR3 comprises 14 residues. CDR3 bases: TGTGCCAGCAGCTTATACGGCGGGGGAGAGACCCAGTACTTC. Amino acid sequence: CASSLYGGGETQYF.

CDR3 sequence: CASSPAGYGNTIYF. In nucleotides, the CDR3 is TGCGCCAGCAGCCCGGCAGGATATGGAAACACCATATATTTT. V and J are TRBV5-1 and TRBJ1-3; no firm D call. Germline values: CDR1 SGHRS, CDR2 YFSETQ. Trimming took 4 bases from V and 3 from J, leaving 11 bases between them. The CDR3 loop spans 14 amino acids.

This chain connects TRBV5-1 to TRBJ2-7; 15 bases are shared with TRBD2. Germline CDR1 is SGHRS and CDR2 is YFSETQ. V was pared by 4 bases and J by 3 bases, with 8 bases of the junction left unmatched. CDR3 length: 17 amino acids. The CDR3 protein is CASSGMGLAGGLYEQYF. The DNA of the CDR3 is TGCGCCAGCAGCGGCATGGGACTAGCGGGAGGACTCTACGAGCAGTACTTC.

This clone was counted a few times. CDR3 region: CASSLAIGGGNIQYF. In DNA, the CDR3 is TGTGCCAGCAGCTTGGCGATAGGGGGCGGAAACATTCAGTACTTC. The genes are TRBV5-4 and TRBJ2-4; 7 bases map to TRBD1. With V trimmed by 0 bases and J by 6 bases, 6 bases remained unmatched. This CDR3 has 15 residues. Germline loops: CDR1 SGHNT, CDR2 YYREEE (reference sequence).

This clone was recorded only once. This chain connects TRBV7-6 to TRBJ2-1; D might be TRBD2 (6 bases). Germline CDR1 is SGHVS and CDR2 is FNYEAQ. The CDR3 spans 18 residues. With 5 bases removed from V and 0 bases from J, the gap between germline ends came to 20 bases. The CDR3 loop is CASSLGLVGPSSYNEQFF. CDR3 coding DNA: TGTGCCAGCAGCCTGGGACTTGTTGGCCCTAGCTCCTACAATGAGCAGTTCTTC. Filled out from reference TRBV7-6 and TRBJ2-1, the complete variable domain reads GAGVSQSPRYKVTKRGQDVALRCDPISGHVSLYWYRQALGQGPEFLTYFNYEAQQDKSGLPNDRFSAERPEGSISTLTIQRTEQRDSAMYRCASSLGLVGPSSYNEQFFGPGTRLTVL.

CDR3 protein: CASSYVPPGTGVIDTQYF. The CDR3 DNA is TGCGCCAGCAGCTATGTCCCGCCCGGGACAGGGGTTATAGATACGCAGTATTTT. This sequence joins TRBV5-1 and TRBJ2-3, with 10 bases identical to TRBD1. Germline V gene lookup returns CDR1 SGHRS and CDR2 YFSETQ. V trimming: 3 bases; J trimming: 5 bases; junction bases outside the gene matches: 15. This CDR3 region has 18 residues.

The V call is TRBV29-1, the J call TRBJ1-1, with 8 positions matching TRBD1. Germline lookup yields CDR1 SQVTM and CDR2 ANQGSEA. CDR3 length equals 15 residues. After removal of 3 bases from V and 6 bases from J, the junction contained 12 bases not matched to a gene. The CDR3 nucleotides are TGCAGCGTTGATCCTCTTGGGGGGACAGGCTCTGAAGCTTTCTTT. Residues: CSVDPLGGTGSEAFF.

In its sample, this clone was seen many times. The chain is built from TRBV5-6 and TRBJ1-2; weak D call: TRBD1 (5 bases). Between the trimmed V and J ends, which lost 3 bases and 8 bases, there was a span of 14 bases. Per germline, CDR1 SGHDT and CDR2 YYEEEE. This CDR3 comprises 13 residues. The CDR3 bases are TGTGCCAGCAGCTCCTGGGACTACGGGGGCTACACCTTC. Its protein is CASSSWDYGGYTF.

The chain is built from TRBV5-1 and TRBJ2-1, with TRBD2 as a possible D gene (5 bases). Per the germline V gene, CDR1 is SGHRS and CDR2 is YFSETQ. The CDR3 has 15 residues. The V gene lost 0 bases and the J gene lost 4 bases, with 11 bases spanning the gap. The CDR3 loop is CASSLAEGLYNEQFF. CDR3 DNA sequence: TGCGCCAGCAGCTTGGCCGAGGGTCTTTACAATGAGCAGTTCTTC. Filled out from reference TRBV5-1 and TRBJ2-1, the complete variable domain reads KAGVTQTPRYLIKTRGQQVTLSCSPISGHRSVSWYQQTPGQGLQFLFEYFSETQRNKGNFPGRFSGRQFSNSRSEMNVSTLELGDSALYLCASSLAEGLYNEQFFGPGTRLTVL.

This clone was counted a few times. The genes are TRBV6-1 and TRBJ2-3; D remains unclear. Germline CDR1 MNHNS, CDR2 SASEGT. This CDR3 is built from 13 residues. The V end lost 7 bases, the J end lost 1 base, and 9 bases lay between the germline ends. The CDR3 is CASIALGTDTQYF. The CDR3 DNA is TGTGCCAGCATAGCTTTGGGCACAGATACGCAGTATTTT.

The genes are TRBV27 and TRBJ2-5; 10 nucleotides agree with TRBD2. V was clipped by 1 base and J by 4 bases; unmatched bases: 3. Germline CDR1 reads MNHEY; CDR2 reads SMNVEV (reference sequence). The length of the CDR3 is 15 residues. CDR3 coding DNA: TGTGCCAGCAGTTTATTCCTAGCGGGAGTAGAGACCCAGTACTTC. Residues: CASSLFLAGVETQYF.

This clone has just a few counts. The chain recombines TRBV5-1 with TRBJ2-7, with 10 positions matching TRBD1. J lost 9 bases, V lost 4 bases, and 10 bases had no gene match. The CDR3 contains 14 residues. The germline gives CDR1 SGHRS, CDR2 YFSETQ. The CDR3 protein is CASSLGQGTLGQYF. CDR3 nucleotides: TGCGCCAGCAGCCTGGGACAGGGGACACTTGGGCAGTACTTC.

The J gene is TRBJ2-3, the V gene TRBV6-6; D possibly corresponds to TRBD2 (6 bases). The germline V gene has CDR1 MNHNY and CDR2 SVGAGI (reference sequence). The CDR3 loop spans 14 amino acids. Trimming stripped 8 bases from V and 1 base from J, with 13 bases between. CDR3 protein: CASGRTGGTDTQYF. The CDR3 region has the DNA TGTGCCAGCGGTAGGACGGGAGGCACAGATACGCAGTATTTT.

The rearrangement uses TRBV5-1 and TRBJ1-1; D not resolved. With 4 bases removed from V and 3 bases from J, the gap between germline ends came to 10 bases. Germline V lookup: CDR1 SGHRS, CDR2 YFSETQ. This CDR3 has 13 amino acids. The CDR3 DNA reads as TGCGCCAGCAGCCCACGGGTGGACACTGAAGCTTTCTTT. This codes for CASSPRVDTEAFF.

The chain's CDR3 is CASRRTSGRISGANVLTF. The CDR3 DNA follows: TGTGCCAGTAGACGGACTAGCGGGAGGATATCTGGGGCCAACGTCCTGACTTTC. V is TRBV28 and J is TRBJ2-6; 14 bases line up with TRBD2. The germline V gene encodes CDR1 MDHEN and CDR2 SYDVKM. The CDR3 consists of 18 residues. J gave up 1 base and V 9 bases, and 8 bases lay outside the gene matches.

The chain recombines TRBV29-1 with TRBJ2-2; possibly TRBD1 for D (7 bases). Germline-derived CDR1 and CDR2 are SQVTM and ANQGSEA. The V end was cut by 7 bases, the J end by 6 bases, with 18 bases between. There are 14 residues in the CDR3. The CDR3 sequence is CSAFDREVAGELFF. The CDR3 DNA reads as TGCAGCGCTTTCGACAGGGAGGTAGCCGGGGAGCTGTTTTTT.

The rearrangement joins TRBV18 to TRBJ2-1; maybe TRBD2 (5 bases). The V gene's germline CDR1 is KGHSH and CDR2 LQKENI. The V end lost 8 bases, the J end lost 4 bases, and 9 bases lay between the germline ends. This CDR3 spans 12 amino acids. DNA for the CDR3: TGTGCCAGCAGGGCGGGTTACAATGAGCAGTTCTTC. This sequence encodes CASRAGYNEQFF.

V is TRBV5-5 and J is TRBJ2-7; TRBD1 matches 9 bases. From germline, CDR1 is SGHKS and CDR2 YYEKEE (reference sequence). The CDR3 covers 15 residues. Trimming at V came to 4 bases and at J to 4 bases, leaving 9 bases not matched to a gene. The DNA for the CDR3 is TGTGCCAGCAGCCAGACCGGGACAGGGAATTACGAGCAGTACTTC. It codes for CASSQTGTGNYEQYF.